Listed here are 9 T cell receptor beta chains from one sample, sequenced in a study of regulatory T cells in long-lasting Graves disease. Construction of TCR beta libraries relied on iRepertoire HTBI primers and on Arm-PCR targeting CDR3 regions. TCRdb analysed the multiplex PCR reads with MiXCR anew, one entry per CDR3 protein. The sample shows about 460,000 distinct CDR3 sequences, under 25% of them seen only once. Time point indicated: persistent/refractory GD, antithyroid drugs over 5 years with positive TRAb. Researchers made the TCR library from RNA that was extracted from PBMCs. The sequencing used peripheral blood mononuclear cells (PBMCs), collected when the disease was refractory, from a patient treated with antithyroid drugs. The receptors shown here come from a female donor with Graves disease.

J is TRBJ2-3 and V is TRBV5-1, with 7 bases identical to TRBD2. This CDR3 comprises 15 residues. V gave up 0 bases and J gave up 2 bases; unmatched junction bases: 3. Germline-derived CDR1 and CDR2 are SGHRS and YFSETQ. This CDR3 reads CASSLAGRTTDTQYF. For the CDR3, the DNA is TGCGCCAGCAGCTTGGCCGGGAGGACCACAGATACGCAGTATTTT.

This clonotype was counted at least ten times. This chain joins TRBV12-5 and TRBJ1-1, with 7 bases lining up with TRBD1. The CDR3 has 16 residues. V was pared by 2 bases and J by 3 bases, with 9 bases of the junction left unmatched. Germline assignment: CDR1 LGHNT and CDR2 FRNRAP. Here the CDR3 reads CASGLRAGGFYTEAFF. The CDR3 DNA reads as TGTGCTAGTGGTTTGAGGGCAGGGGGATTTTACACTGAAGCTTTCTTT.

This clonotype was recorded at least ten times. This rearrangement joins TRBV6-1 to TRBJ2-5; possibly TRBD2 for D (6 bases). Trimming cost V 11 bases and J 1 base, with 14 bases left between them. CDR1 MNHNS and CDR2 SASEGT come from the germline V gene. This CDR3 region has 13 residues. CDR3 region: CAGTRDSQETQYF. CDR3 coding DNA: TGTGCCGGAACGCGGGACTCCCAAGAGACCCAGTACTTC.

A note on this clonotype: This may arise from a read error, as a much more abundant clone is one base away. The rearrangement uses TRBV7-2 and TRBJ1-2; 10 bases fit TRBD1. The CDR3 is made up of 15 amino acids. Trimming removed 5 bases from V and 6 bases from J; junction bases left unmatched: 9. Germline V gene data show CDR1 as SGHTA and CDR2 as FQGNSA. In DNA form, the CDR3 reads TGTGCCAGCAGCGTAGGACAGGGGGGGAGCCATGGCTACACCTTC. Translated, it gives CASSVGQGGSHGYTF. Combining the CDR3 with reference TRBV7-2 and TRBJ1-2 gives the whole variable domain GAGVSQSPSNKVTEKGKDVELRCDPISGHTALYWYRQSLGQGLEFLIYFQGNSAPDKSGLPSDRFSAERTGGSVSTLTIQRTQQEDSAVYLCASSVGQGGSHGYTFGSGTRLTVV.

This clonotype came up many times. This chain connects TRBV27 to TRBJ1-4; D may be TRBD1 (6 bases). Trimming left V 3 bases short and J 8 bases short, with 22 bases between. The germline V gene encodes CDR1 MNHEY and CDR2 SMNVEV (reference sequence). This CDR3 is built from 17 residues. The CDR3 spells CASSFSLSGGGGEKLFF. CDR3 DNA sequence: TGTGCCAGCAGTTTTTCCCTGTCCGGCGGGGGGGGCGAAAAACTGTTTTTT.

This clonotype was counted at least ten times. The chain uses TRBV7-2 and TRBJ2-7; tentative D call: TRBD1 (6 bases). CDR1 is SGHTA, CDR2 FQGNSA, per germline. The CDR3 is made up of 17 amino acids. V was shortened by 0 bases and J by 7 bases, with 22 bases between the two germline ends. The CDR3 reads CASSLAGWEQGVGEQYF. As DNA, the CDR3 is TGTGCCAGCAGCTTAGCGGGTTGGGAACAGGGAGTAGGGGAGCAGTACTTC.

This clonotype was observed a handful of times. The chain carries TRBV7-9 and TRBJ2-2, with no clear D. Germline CDR1 and CDR2: SEHNR and FQNEAQ (reference sequence). With 5 bases removed from V and 1 base from J, the gap between germline ends came to 14 bases. The CDR3 consists of 16 residues. CDR3 region: CASSPPEWGNTGELFF. The CDR3 DNA follows: TGTGCCAGCAGCCCCCCCGAGTGGGGGAACACCGGGGAGCTGTTTTTT.

The chain links TRBV28 to TRBJ2-1; 7 bases fit TRBD2. Germline CDR1 MDHEN, CDR2 SYDVKM. V lost 7 bases and J lost 16; bases outside the gene matches: 10. The CDR3 length is 11 residues. The CDR3 nucleotides are TGTGCCAGCAAGACCACCGGGAGGCGATTCTTC. Protein sequence: CASKTTGRRFF.

The V gene is TRBV20-1, the J gene TRBJ2-7; TRBD1 might be the D (6 bases). Germline values: CDR1 DFQATT, CDR2 SNEGSKA (reference sequence). The CDR3 runs to 11 residues. Trimming took off 3 bases at V and 8 bases at J, with 11 bases between the two ends. The CDR3 DNA sequence: TGCAGTGCTAGTACAGGGATCCAGCAGTACTTC. Translated: CSASTGIQQYF.